The 21 T cell receptor beta chains listed next were all sequenced from one sample in a study of CD8+ T cells in alopecia areata. Once RNA had been extracted, it was reverse transcribed into cDNA to act as the sequencing template. The data were produced by immunoSEQ multiplex PCR, yet TCRdb's version contains in-frame clones alone and is incomplete. The sample comprises 150,000 to 200,000 clones, 45% to 60% of which are singletons, and approximately 4.8% rests with the top ten. Input material: CD4+ T cells sorted from blood. All receptors come from a human donor in good health.

The genes are TRBV6-5 and TRBJ2-7; TRBD2 might be the D (6 bases). The ends were cut back, 0 bases at V and 0 bases at J, with 9 bases in the middle. The length of the CDR3 is 15 residues. Per germline, CDR1 MNHEY and CDR2 SVGAGI. The CDR3 sequence is CASSYSRRGSYEQYF. As DNA, the CDR3 is TGTGCCAGCAGTTACTCGAGGAGGGGCTCCTACGAGCAGTACTTC.

A few counts support this clone. V and J are TRBV5-1 and TRBJ1-1, with 9 bases fitting TRBD1. CDR1 and CDR2 from the germline V gene are SGHRS and YFSETQ. The V and J ends lost 3 bases and 0 bases, in that order; junction bases with no gene match: 3. This CDR3 has 15 amino acids. DNA for the CDR3: TGCGCCAGCAGCTGGACAGGGGTGGTGAACACTGAAGCTTTCTTT. It is translated as CASSWTGVVNTEAFF.

V and J are TRBV28 and TRBJ2-3; the D call may be TRBD1 or TRBD2 (5 bases each). Per germline, CDR1 MDHEN and CDR2 SYDVKM. Trimming left V 4 bases short and J 6 bases short, with 20 bases between. CDR3 length: 16 amino acids. The CDR3 here is CASSSFFDRDLDTQYF. The CDR3 nucleotides read TGTGCCAGCAGTTCCTTTTTCGACCGGGACCTCGATACGCAGTATTTT. Using reference TRBV28 and TRBJ2-3 for the parts outside the CDR3, the full variable domain is DVKVTQSSRYLVKRTGEKVFLECVQDMDHENMFWYRQDPGLGLRLIYFSYDVKMKEKGDIPEGYSVSREKKERFSLILESASTNQTSMYLCASSSFFDRDLDTQYFGPGTRLTVL.

The V and J genes are TRBV5-1 and TRBJ2-4; TRBD2 matches 11 bases. Trimming at V came to 0 bases and at J to 7 bases, leaving 6 bases not matched to a gene. This CDR3 is 16 amino acids long. Germline V gives CDR1 SGHRS, CDR2 YFSETQ. The CDR3 DNA follows: TGCGCCAGCAGCTTGGCGGCTAGCGGGAGGAGGAACATTCAGTACTTC. Translation: CASSLAASGRRNIQYF.

This chain uses TRBV2 with TRBJ1-1, with D possibly matching TRBD1 (5 bases). The CDR3 is 12 residues long. The germline V gene has CDR1 SNHLY and CDR2 FYNNEI. The V end lost 7 bases, the J end lost 0 bases, and 6 bases lay between the germline ends. In DNA form, the CDR3 reads TGTGCCAGCAACAGGATGAACACTGAAGCTTTCTTT. Translation gives CASNRMNTEAFF.

The rearrangement joins TRBV1 to TRBJ2-7; the table's D call TRBD2 went unverified against the DNA. TRBV1 is classified as a pseudogene. This CDR3 is built from 17 residues. The CDR3 nucleotides read TGCACCAGCAGCCATCCCGACTGTCAAGGAGACTCCTACGAGCAGTACTTC. It yields the protein CTSSHPDCQGDSYEQYF.

This clone was observed a few times. This chain links TRBV28 with TRBJ2-2; perhaps D is TRBD1 or TRBD2 (6 bases each). Per the germline V gene, CDR1 is MDHEN and CDR2 is SYDVKM. V was trimmed by 3 bases and J by 4 bases, leaving 15 bases between them. The CDR3 loop spans 16 amino acids. This chain's CDR3 is CASSFVGGGGTGELFF. CDR3 bases: TGTGCCAGCAGTTTCGTGGGGGGCGGCGGCACCGGGGAGCTGTTTTTT.

The V and J genes are TRBV29-1 and TRBJ2-1; 8 bases are shared with TRBD2. After removal of 2 bases from V and 4 bases from J, the junction contained 10 bases not matched to a gene. The germline CDR1 and CDR2 sequences are SQVTM and ANQGSEA. This CDR3 region has 16 residues. The CDR3 DNA follows: TGCAGCGTTGAAAATATCGTAGCGGGGCCTTACAATGAGCAGTTCTTC. It is translated as CSVENIVAGPYNEQFF.

The V gene is TRBV25-1, the J gene TRBJ1-4, with no clear D. The CDR3 length is 12 residues. V dropped 2 bases and J dropped 13 bases, with 11 bases sitting between them. Germline V gives CDR1 MGHDK, CDR2 SYGVNS. CDR3: CASSEPPPGLFF. CDR3 DNA: TGTGCCAGCAGTGAACCTCCTCCCGGACTGTTTTTT.

V is TRBV25-1 and J is TRBJ2-7, with 8 bases fitting TRBD1. This CDR3 is built from 13 residues. Germline CDR1 and CDR2: MGHDK and SYGVNS. Trimming took 6 bases from V and 0 from J; bases not matched to a gene: 1. The CDR3 DNA follows: TGTGCCAGCAGAGGACAGGGCTCCTACGAGCAGTACTTC. Encoded protein: CASRGQGSYEQYF.

This clone was counted only a few times. The chain joins TRBV29-1 to TRBJ2-1; 9 bases are shared with TRBD2. The V segment lost 4 bases and the J segment 6 bases; nucleotides outside the gene matches: 4. CDR3 length: 13 amino acids. Germline loops: CDR1 SQVTM, CDR2 ANQGSEA. CDR3 amino acids: CSVVAGGSNEQFF. The DNA for the CDR3 is TGCAGCGTTGTTGCGGGAGGGTCCAATGAGCAGTTCTTC.

The chain combines TRBV28 with TRBJ2-7; the D gene is possibly TRBD2 (5 bases). Germline CDR1 reads MDHEN; CDR2 reads SYDVKM. The CDR3 spans 14 residues. V gave up 5 bases and J gave up 3 bases, with 14 bases separating them. CDR3 DNA: TGTGCCAGCAGTCCCAGCGGTTTAAACTACGAGCAGTACTTC. As protein: CASSPSGLNYEQYF.

J is TRBJ2-7 and V is TRBV5-1, with 9 bases fitting TRBD2. The CDR3 totals 13 residues. Germline values: CDR1 SGHRS, CDR2 YFSETQ. The junction had 5 bases not matched to a gene; V was cut back by 4 bases and J by 6 bases. The CDR3 DNA follows: TGCGCCAGCAGCCGAATAGCGGGAGTCGAGCAGTACTTC. It encodes CASSRIAGVEQYF.

J is TRBJ2-1 and V is TRBV9, with a possible D match to TRBD2 (5 bases). V lost 3 bases and J 0 bases, leaving 10 bases between the germline ends. The CDR3 totals 15 residues. Germline CDR1 reads SGDLS; CDR2 reads YYNGEE. CDR3 nucleotides: TGTGCCAGCAGCGGAGGGAGAAGCTCCTACAATGAGCAGTTCTTC. This codes for CASSGGRSSYNEQFF.

J is TRBJ2-1 and V is TRBV5-6; 12 nucleotides agree with TRBD1. The length of the CDR3 is 16 residues. The germline V gene has CDR1 SGHDT and CDR2 YYEEEE. Trimming at V came to 5 bases and at J to 7 bases, leaving 10 bases not matched to a gene. CDR3 loop: CASSPLGQGAENEQFF. DNA of the CDR3: TGTGCCAGCAGTCCTCTGGGACAGGGGGCAGAGAATGAGCAGTTCTTC.

The chain carries TRBV2 and TRBJ1-2; D is uncertain. Germline values: CDR1 SNHLY, CDR2 FYNNEI. Trimming pared 3 bases from V and 3 bases from J, leaving 14 bases between. The CDR3 is made up of 15 amino acids. The CDR3: CASSDVGRTHYGYTF. In DNA form, the CDR3 reads TGTGCCAGCAGTGACGTAGGACGGACCCACTATGGCTACACCTTC. The full variable domain, in which reference TRBV2 and TRBJ1-2 provide the parts outside the CDR3, is EPEVTQTPSHQVTQMGQEVILRCVPISNHLYFYWYRQILGQKVEFLVSFYNNEISEKSEIFDDQFSVERPDGSNFTLKIRSTKLEDSAMYFCASSDVGRTHYGYTFGSGTRLTVV.

The chain carries TRBV4-1 and TRBJ1-1, with D uncertain. Germline values: CDR1 MGHRA, CDR2 YSYEKL. V was trimmed by 0 bases and J by 1 base, leaving 6 bases between them. This CDR3 is built from 14 residues. The CDR3 DNA sequence: TGCGCCAGCAGCCAAGATCAACAGAACACTGAAGCTTTCTTT. It is translated as CASSQDQQNTEAFF.

CDR3: CSVERRLARDTQYF. The CDR3 coding sequence is TGCAGCGTCGAAAGAAGACTAGCAAGAGATACGCAGTATTTT. J is TRBJ2-3 and V is TRBV29-1; 7 bases map to TRBD2. CDR1 and CDR2 (germline): SQVTM, ANQGSEA. This CDR3 spans 14 amino acids. After removal of 6 bases from V and 5 bases from J, the junction contained 11 bases not matched to a gene.

This clone appeared once. V gene TRBV29-1 combines with J gene TRBJ2-1; 7 bases match TRBD2. V lost 4 bases and J lost 8; bases outside the gene matches: 11. The CDR3 has 14 residues. Germline CDR1 SQVTM, CDR2 ANQGSEA. The CDR3 sequence: CSVGLADFVYEQFF. The CDR3 DNA follows: TGCAGCGTTGGGCTAGCGGATTTCGTTTATGAGCAGTTCTTC.

This clone has a handful of counts. The V gene is TRBV9, the J gene TRBJ1-2, with 7 bases lining up with TRBD1. Germline loops: CDR1 SGDLS, CDR2 YYNGEE. V was clipped by 2 bases and J by 4 bases; unmatched bases: 5. This CDR3 is built from 14 residues. The CDR3, as DNA: TGTGCCAGCAGCGTTGGGACAGAGACCTATGGCTACACCTTC. Encoded protein: CASSVGTETYGYTF.

The chain has TRBV15 and TRBJ1-5; D is ambiguous. This CDR3 spans 17 amino acids. CDR1 is LNHNV, CDR2 YYDKDF, per germline (reference sequence). Trimming shortened V by 1 base and J by 0 bases, and 13 bases separated the two germline ends. The CDR3 DNA reads as TGTGCCACCAGCAGAGGCACTGTTCTCCATAGCAATCAGCCCCAGCATTTT. As protein: CATSRGTVLHSNQPQHF.